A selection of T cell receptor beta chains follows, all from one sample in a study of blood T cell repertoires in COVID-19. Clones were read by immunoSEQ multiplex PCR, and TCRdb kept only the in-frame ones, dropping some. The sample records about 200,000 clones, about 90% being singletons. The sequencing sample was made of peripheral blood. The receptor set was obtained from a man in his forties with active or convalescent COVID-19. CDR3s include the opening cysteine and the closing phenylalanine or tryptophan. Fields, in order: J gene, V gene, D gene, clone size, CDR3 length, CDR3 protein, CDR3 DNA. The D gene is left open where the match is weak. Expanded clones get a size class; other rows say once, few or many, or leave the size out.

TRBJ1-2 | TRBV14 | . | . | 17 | CASSQDPGPRKNYGYTF | TGTGCCAGCAGCCAAGATCCAGGGCCAAGAAAAAACTATGGCTACACCTTC
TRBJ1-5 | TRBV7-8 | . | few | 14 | CASSHREGNQPQHF | TGTGCCAGCAGTCACAGGGAAGGCAATCAGCCCCAGCATTTT
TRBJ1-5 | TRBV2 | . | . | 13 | CASSEGRYQPQHF | TGTGCCAGCAGTGAGGGGCGATATCAGCCCCAGCATTTT
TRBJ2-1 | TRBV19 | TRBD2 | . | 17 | CASSPGLAGGTYNEQFF | TGTGCCAGTAGTCCGGGACTAGCGGGGGGTACCTACAATGAGCAGTTCTTC
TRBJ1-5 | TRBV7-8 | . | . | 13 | CASSSGDYQPQHF | TGTGCCAGCAGCTCCGGAGACTATCAGCCCCAGCATTTT
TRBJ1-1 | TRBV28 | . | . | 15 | CASRRSGAANTEAFF | TGTGCCAGCAGGAGATCAGGGGCGGCGAACACTGAAGCTTTCTTT
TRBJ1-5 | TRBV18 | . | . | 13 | CASSPTVNQPQHF | TGTGCCAGCTCACCGACAGTTAATCAGCCCCAGCATTTT
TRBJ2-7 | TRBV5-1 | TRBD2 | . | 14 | CASSFSGGTYEQYF | TGCGCCAGCAGCTTTTCGGGGGGGACCTACGAGCAGTACTTC
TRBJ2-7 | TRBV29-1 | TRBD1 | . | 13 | CSVEAGGTLEQYF | TGCAGCGTTGAGGCAGGGGGTACGTTGGAGCAGTACTTC
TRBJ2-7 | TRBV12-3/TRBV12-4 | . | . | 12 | CASSQRGYEQYF | TGTGCCAGCAGTCAGCGTGGCTACGAGCAGTACTTC
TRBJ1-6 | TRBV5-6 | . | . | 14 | CASSVDKYNSPLHF | TGTGCCAGCAGCGTGGACAAGTATAATTCACCCCTCCACTTT
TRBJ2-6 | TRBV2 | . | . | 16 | CASRARWYSGANVLTF | TGTGCCAGCAGGGCCAGGTGGTACTCTGGGGCCAACGTCCTGACTTTC
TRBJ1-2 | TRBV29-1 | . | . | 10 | CSVLVYGYTF | TGCAGCGTACTTGTCTATGGCTACACCTTC
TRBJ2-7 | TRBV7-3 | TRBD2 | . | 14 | CASSPGLAAYEQYF | TGTGCCAGCAGCCCCGGACTAGCGGCCTACGAGCAGTACTTC